Only one count was recorded for the clone carrying this TCR beta chain. Its antigen is unknown. This record comes from a study of vaccination effects on CD4 cells after COVID-19. Study summary: The culture medium for roughly 1.9 million PBMC per well included 10 IU/ml IL-2 and about 10 ug/ml peptides.

CD4+ T cells were isolated after about eleven days of culture. Vaccinated recipients, who were negative for nucleocapsid antibodies, had no history of SARS-CoV-2 infection. Profiled with immunoSEQ multiplex PCR; TCRdb holds only in-frame clones, not every one. The table has more than 50,000 clones, 65% to 80% seen once. Germline CDR1 MGHDK, CDR2 SYGVNS. The CDR3 consists of 14 residues. The junction had 4 bases not matched to a gene; V was cut back by 6 bases and J by 2 bases. The material sequenced was CD4+ T cells from PBMCs cultured without peptide, taken before COVID-19 vaccination. This chain links TRBV25-1 with TRBJ1-2; 9 bases are shared with TRBD1. This clonotype was obtained from a human donor who received a COVID-19 vaccine. The CDR3 sequence: CASRGTGRNYGYTF. CDR3 in DNA: TGTGCCAGCAGGGGGACAGGGCGCAACTATGGCTACACCTTC.